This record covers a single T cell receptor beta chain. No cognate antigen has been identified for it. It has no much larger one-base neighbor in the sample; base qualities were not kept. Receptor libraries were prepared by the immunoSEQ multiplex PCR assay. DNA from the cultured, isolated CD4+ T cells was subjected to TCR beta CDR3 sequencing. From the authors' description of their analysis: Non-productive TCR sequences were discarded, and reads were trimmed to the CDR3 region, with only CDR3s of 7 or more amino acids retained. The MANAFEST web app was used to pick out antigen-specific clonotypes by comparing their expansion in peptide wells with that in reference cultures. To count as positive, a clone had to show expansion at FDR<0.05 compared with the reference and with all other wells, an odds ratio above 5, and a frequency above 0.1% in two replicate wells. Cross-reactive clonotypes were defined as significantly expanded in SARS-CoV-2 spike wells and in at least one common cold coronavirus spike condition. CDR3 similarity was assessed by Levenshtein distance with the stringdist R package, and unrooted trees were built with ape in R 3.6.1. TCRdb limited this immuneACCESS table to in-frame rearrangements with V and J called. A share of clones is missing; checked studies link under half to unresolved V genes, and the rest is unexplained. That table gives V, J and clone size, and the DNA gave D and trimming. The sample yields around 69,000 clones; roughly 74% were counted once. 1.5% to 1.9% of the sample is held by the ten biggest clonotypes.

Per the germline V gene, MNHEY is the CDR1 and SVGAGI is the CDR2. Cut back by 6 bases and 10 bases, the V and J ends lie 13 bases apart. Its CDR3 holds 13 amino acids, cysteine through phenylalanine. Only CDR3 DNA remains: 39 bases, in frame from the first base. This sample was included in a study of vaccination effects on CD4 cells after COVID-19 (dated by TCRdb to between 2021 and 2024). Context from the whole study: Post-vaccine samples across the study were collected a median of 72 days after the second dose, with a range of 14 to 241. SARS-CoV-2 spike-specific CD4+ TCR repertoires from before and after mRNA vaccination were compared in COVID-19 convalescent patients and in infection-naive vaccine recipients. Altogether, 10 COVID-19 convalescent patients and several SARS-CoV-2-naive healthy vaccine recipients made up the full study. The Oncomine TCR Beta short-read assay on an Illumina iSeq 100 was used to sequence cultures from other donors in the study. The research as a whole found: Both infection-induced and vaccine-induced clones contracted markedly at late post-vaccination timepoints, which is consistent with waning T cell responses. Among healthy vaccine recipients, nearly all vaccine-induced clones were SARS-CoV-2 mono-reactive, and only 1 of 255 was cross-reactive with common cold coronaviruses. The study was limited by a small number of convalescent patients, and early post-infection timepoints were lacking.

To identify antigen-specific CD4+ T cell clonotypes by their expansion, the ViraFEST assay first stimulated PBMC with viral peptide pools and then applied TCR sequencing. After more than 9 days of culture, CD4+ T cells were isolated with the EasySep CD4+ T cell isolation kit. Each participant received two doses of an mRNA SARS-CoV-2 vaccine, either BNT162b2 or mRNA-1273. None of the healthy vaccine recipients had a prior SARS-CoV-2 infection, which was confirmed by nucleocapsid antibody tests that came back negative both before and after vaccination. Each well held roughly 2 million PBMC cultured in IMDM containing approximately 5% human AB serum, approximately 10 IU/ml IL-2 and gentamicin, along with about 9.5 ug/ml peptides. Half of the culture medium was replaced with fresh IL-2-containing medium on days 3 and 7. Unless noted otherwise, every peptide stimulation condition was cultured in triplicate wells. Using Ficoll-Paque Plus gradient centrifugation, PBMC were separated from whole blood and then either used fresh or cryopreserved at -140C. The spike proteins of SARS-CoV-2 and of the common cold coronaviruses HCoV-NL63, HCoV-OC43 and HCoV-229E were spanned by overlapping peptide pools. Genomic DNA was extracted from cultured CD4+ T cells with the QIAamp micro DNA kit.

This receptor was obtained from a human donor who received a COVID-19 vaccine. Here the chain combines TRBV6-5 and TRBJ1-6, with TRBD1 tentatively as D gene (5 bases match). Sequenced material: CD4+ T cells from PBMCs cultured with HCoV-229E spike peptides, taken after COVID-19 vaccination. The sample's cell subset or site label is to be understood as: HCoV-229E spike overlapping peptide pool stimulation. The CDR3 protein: CASRFRVGSPLHF. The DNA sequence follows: TGTGCCAGCAGGTTCAGGGTTGGGTCACCCCTCCACTTT.